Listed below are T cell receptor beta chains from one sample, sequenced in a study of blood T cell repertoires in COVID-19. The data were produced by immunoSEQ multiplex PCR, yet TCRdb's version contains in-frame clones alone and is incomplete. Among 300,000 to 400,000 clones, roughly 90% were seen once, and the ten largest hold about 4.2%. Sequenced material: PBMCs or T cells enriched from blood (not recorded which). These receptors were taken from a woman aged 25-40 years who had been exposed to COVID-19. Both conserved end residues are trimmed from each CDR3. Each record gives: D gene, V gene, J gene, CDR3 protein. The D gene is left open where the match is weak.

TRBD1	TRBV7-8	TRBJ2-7	ASSLKGQVYEQY
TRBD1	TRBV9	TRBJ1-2	ASSVETGSGYT
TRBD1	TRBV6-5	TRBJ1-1	ASSAGGASTEAF
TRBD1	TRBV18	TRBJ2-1	ASSLGQGNEQF
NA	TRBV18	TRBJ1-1	ASSPPGVNTEAF
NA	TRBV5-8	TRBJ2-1	ASSFMSGLGNEQF
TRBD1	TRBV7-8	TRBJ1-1	ASSFLSTGGGNEAF
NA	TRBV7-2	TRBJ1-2	ASSSVGGAYYGYT
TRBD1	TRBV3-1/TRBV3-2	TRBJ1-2	ASSPRGLGGYT
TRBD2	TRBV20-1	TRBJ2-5	SASPPLAGLQETQY
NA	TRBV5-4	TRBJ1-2	ASSLVVRTRVSYGYT
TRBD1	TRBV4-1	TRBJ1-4	ASSQDGTGRGEKLF
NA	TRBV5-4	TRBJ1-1	ASSLRGTEAF
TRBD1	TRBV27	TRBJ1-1	ASRPTGGTEAF
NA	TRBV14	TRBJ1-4	ASGRGPREKLF
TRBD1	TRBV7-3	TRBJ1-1	ASPRTGGVGTEAF
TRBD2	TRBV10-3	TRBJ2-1	AISARGSINEQF
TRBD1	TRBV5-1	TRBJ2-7	ASSAGQGGVYEQY
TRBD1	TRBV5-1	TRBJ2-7	ASRILPGQQLPYEQY
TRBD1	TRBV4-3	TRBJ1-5	ASSQVWTGGGNQPQH
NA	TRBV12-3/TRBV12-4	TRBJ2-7	ASSFIQGIEQY
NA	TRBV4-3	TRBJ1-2	ASSQGDSYGYT
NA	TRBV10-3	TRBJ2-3	AISEFAGEDTQY
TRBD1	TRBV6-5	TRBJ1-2	ASRLTGPGYT
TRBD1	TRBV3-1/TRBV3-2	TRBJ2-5	ASSQPRTGGETQY
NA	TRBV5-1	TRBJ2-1	ASSVSVLGGGRYEQF
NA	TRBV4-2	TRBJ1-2	ASSQDVSNYGYT
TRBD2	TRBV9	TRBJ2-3	ASSVASGSSTDTQY